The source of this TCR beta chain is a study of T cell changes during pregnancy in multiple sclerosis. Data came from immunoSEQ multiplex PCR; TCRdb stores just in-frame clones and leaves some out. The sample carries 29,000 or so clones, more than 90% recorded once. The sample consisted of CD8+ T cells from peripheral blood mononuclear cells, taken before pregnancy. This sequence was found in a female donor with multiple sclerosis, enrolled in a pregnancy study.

The DNA of the CDR3 is TGTGCCAGCAGCTTATCCGGGGGAACAGCTTTCTTT. Translated: CASSLSGGTAFF. V is TRBV11-3 and J is TRBJ1-1; perhaps TRBD1 as D (5 bases). Trimming removed 2 bases at V and 10 bases at J, with 11 bases between. Germline-derived CDR1 and CDR2 are SGHNT and YENEEA. The CDR3 consists of 12 residues.